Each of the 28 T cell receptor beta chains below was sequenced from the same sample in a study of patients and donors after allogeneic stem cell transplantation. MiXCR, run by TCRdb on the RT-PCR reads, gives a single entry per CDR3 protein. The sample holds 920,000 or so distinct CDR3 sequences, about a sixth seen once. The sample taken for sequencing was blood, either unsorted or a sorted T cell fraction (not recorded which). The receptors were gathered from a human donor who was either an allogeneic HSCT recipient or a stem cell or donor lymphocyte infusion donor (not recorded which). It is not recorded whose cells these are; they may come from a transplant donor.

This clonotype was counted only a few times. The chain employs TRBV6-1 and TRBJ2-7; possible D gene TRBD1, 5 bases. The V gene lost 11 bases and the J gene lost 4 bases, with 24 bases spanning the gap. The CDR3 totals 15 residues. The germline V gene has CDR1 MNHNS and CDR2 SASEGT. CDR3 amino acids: CAAGKPGPSHYEQYF. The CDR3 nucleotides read TGTGCCGCAGGGAAACCGGGTCCGAGCCATTACGAGCAGTACTTC.

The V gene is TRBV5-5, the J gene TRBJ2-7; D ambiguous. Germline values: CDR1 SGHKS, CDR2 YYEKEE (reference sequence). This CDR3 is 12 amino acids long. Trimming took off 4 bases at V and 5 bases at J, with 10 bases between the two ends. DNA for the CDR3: TGTGCCAGCAGCCCTTCCTGGGACGAGCAGTACTTC. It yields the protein CASSPSWDEQYF.

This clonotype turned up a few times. CDR3 DNA sequence: TGTGCCAGTGGCAAGGAACCCGACAATGAGCAGTTCTTC. Translation gives CASGKEPDNEQFF. The chain recombines TRBV19 with TRBJ2-1, with D hard to call. Per the germline V gene, CDR1 is LNHDA and CDR2 is SQIVND (reference sequence). The CDR3 runs to 13 residues. V dropped 8 bases and J dropped 5 bases, with 13 bases sitting between them.

The CDR3 nucleotides are TGTGCCAGCAGCCGGGGGACCGGTTATAATTCACCCCTCCACTTT. This translates into CASSRGTGYNSPLHF. The chain links TRBV12-3 or TRBV12-4 to TRBJ1-6, with D possibly being TRBD1 (5 bases). Trimming cost V 6 bases and J 4 bases, with 13 bases left between them. The CDR3 runs to 15 residues.

CDR3 nucleotides: TGCGCCAGCAGCCTCCCTCGACCCGGTTCGAGATCGGGGGAGCTGTTTTTT. This translates into CASSLPRPGSRSGELFF. The gene calls are TRBV5-1 and TRBJ2-2; D gene unclear. Germline assignment: CDR1 SGHRS and CDR2 YFSETQ. Trimming removed 4 bases from V and 8 bases from J, with 24 bases in between. This CDR3 comprises 17 residues.

The CDR3 DNA follows: TGCGCCAGCAGCCATGCCTCCCTTCGTGTGGGCGAGCAGTTCTTC. Protein sequence: CASSHASLRVGEQFF. The chain employs TRBV4-1 and TRBJ2-1; D unresolved. There are 15 residues in the CDR3. Trimming removed 3 bases at V and 10 bases at J, with 19 bases between. CDR1 and CDR2 from the germline V gene are MGHRA and YSYEKL.

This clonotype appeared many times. CDR3 DNA sequence: TGTGCCATCAGTGATCCGGGAGGACAGGGAACTGAGCAGTACTTC. Translated: CAISDPGGQGTEQYF. This rearrangement joins TRBV10-3 to TRBJ2-7; possibly TRBD1 for D (8 bases). The CDR3 has 15 residues. V shed 3 bases and J shed 7 bases, with 19 bases lying between them. Germline loops: CDR1 ENHRY, CDR2 SYGVKD.

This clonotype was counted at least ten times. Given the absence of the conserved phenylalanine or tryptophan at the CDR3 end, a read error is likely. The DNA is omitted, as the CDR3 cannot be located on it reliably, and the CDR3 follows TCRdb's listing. The CDR3 here is CASSLNLRQGN. The chain uses TRBV5-1 and TRBJ1-2; the D call in the table, TRBD1, was not verified against the DNA. The CDR3 region is 11 residues in length, termini included. CDR1 is SGHRS, CDR2 YFSETQ, per germline.

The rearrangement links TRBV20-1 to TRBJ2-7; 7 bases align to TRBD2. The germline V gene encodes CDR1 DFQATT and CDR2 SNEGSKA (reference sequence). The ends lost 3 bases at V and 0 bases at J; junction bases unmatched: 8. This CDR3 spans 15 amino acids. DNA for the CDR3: TGCAGTGCTAGTGACGGGACTACCGGCTCCTACGAGCAGTACTTC. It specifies CSASDGTTGSYEQYF.

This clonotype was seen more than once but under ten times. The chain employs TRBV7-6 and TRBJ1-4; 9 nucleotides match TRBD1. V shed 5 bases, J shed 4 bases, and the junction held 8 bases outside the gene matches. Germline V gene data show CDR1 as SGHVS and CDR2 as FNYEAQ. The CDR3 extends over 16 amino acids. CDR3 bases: TGTGCCAGCAGCCAAGGGACAGGGTTTATTAATGAAAAACTGTTTTTT. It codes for CASSQGTGFINEKLFF.

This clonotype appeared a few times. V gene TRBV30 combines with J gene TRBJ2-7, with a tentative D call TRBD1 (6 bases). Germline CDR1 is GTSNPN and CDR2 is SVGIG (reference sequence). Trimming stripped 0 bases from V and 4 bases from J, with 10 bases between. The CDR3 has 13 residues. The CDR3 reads CAWSVNRVYEQYF. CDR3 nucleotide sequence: TGTGCCTGGAGTGTAAACAGGGTATACGAGCAGTACTTC.

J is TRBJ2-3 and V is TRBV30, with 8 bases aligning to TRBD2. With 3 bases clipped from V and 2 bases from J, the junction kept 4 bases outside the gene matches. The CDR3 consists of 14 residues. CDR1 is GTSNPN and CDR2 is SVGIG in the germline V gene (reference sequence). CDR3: CAWSTSGLTDTQYF. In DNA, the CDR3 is TGTGCCTGGAGCACTAGCGGACTCACAGATACGCAGTATTTT.

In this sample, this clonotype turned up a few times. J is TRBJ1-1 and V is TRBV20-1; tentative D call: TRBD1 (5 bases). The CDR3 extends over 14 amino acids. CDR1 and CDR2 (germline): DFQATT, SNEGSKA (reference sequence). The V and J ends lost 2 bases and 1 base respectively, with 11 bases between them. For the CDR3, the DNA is TGCAGTGCTAGAACGAGAGACAGGAACACTGAAGCTTTCTTT. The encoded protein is CSARTRDRNTEAFF.

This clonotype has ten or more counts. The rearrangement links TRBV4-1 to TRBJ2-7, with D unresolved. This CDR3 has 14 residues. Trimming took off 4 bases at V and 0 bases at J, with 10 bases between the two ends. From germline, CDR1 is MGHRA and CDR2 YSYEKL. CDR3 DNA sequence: TGCGCCAGCAGCCTCCCAGGAAACTCCTACGAGCAGTACTTC. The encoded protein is CASSLPGNSYEQYF.

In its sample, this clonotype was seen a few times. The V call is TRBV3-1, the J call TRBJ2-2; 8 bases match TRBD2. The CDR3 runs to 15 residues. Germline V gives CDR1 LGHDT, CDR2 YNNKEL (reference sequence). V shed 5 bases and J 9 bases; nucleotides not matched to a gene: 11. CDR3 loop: CASSTGTRTTRELFF. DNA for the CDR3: TGTGCCAGCAGCACCGGGACTAGGACAACACGGGAGCTGTTTTTT.

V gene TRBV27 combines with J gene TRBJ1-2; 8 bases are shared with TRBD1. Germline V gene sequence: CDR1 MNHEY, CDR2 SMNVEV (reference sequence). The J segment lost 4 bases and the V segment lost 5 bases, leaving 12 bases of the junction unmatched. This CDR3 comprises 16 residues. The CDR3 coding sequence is TGTGCCAGCAGTAAAACTCTCAGGGACAGGAGCTATGGCTACACCTTC. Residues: CASSKTLRDRSYGYTF.

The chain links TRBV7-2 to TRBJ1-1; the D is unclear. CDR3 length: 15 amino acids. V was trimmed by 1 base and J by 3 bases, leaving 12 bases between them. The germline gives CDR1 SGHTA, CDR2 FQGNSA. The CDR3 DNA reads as TGTGCCAGCAGCTTAGGTATAGGCTGGGACACTGAAGCTTTCTTT. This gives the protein CASSLGIGWDTEAFF.

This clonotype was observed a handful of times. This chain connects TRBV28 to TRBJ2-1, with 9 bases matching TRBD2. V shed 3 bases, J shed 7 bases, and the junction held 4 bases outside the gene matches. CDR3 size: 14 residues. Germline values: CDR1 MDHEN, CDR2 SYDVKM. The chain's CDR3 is CASSFAGGGNEQFF. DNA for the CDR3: TGTGCCAGCAGTTTTGCGGGAGGGGGGAATGAGCAGTTCTTC.

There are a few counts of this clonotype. The CDR3 loop reads CASSSPGPKQFF. The CDR3 DNA sequence: TGTGCCAGCAGCTCGCCGGGACCCAAGCAGTTCTTC. The rearrangement joins TRBV5-6 to TRBJ2-1, with D perhaps TRBD1 or TRBD2 (5 bases each). V gave up 3 bases and J gave up 11 bases, with 12 bases separating them. Germline CDR1 reads SGHDT; CDR2 reads YYEEEE. The CDR3 spans 12 residues.

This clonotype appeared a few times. The CDR3 region is CASSILGQGSNEQFF. The CDR3 coding sequence is TGTGCCAGTAGTATATTGGGACAGGGCAGTAATGAGCAGTTCTTC. The chain has TRBV19 and TRBJ2-1, with 9 positions matching TRBD1. Germline CDR1 is LNHDA and CDR2 is SQIVND (reference sequence). The junction had 6 bases not matched to a gene; V was cut back by 2 bases and J by 7 bases. The CDR3 is made up of 15 amino acids.

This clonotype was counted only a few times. CDR3 region: CASSLSPAQTIYTF. CDR3 coding DNA: TGTGCCAGCAGTTTAAGTCCCGCTCAGACTATCTACACCTTC. V and J are TRBV12-3 or TRBV12-4 and TRBJ1-2; D is unclear. Trimming pared 2 bases from V and 10 bases from J, leaving 17 bases between. This CDR3 has 14 amino acids.

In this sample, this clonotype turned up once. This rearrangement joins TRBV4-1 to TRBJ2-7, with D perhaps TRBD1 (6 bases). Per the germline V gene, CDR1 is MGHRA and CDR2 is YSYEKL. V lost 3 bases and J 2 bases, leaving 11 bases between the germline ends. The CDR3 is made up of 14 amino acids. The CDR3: CASSHHDRPYEQYF. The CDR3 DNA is TGCGCCAGCAGCCACCATGACAGGCCCTACGAGCAGTACTTC.

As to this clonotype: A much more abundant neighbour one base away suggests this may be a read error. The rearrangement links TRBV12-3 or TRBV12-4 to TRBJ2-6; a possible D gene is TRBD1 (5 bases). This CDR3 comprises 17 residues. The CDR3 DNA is TGTGCCAGCAGTCAGACACCTCCTCCCTCTGGGGCCAACGTCCTGATTTTC. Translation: CASSQTPPPSGANVLIF.

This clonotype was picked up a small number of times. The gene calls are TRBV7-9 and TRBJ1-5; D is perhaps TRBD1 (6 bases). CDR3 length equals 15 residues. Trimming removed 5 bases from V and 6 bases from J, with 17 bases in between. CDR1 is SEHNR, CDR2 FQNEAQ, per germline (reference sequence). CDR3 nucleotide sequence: TGTGCCAGCAGCAACGGGACGACAGGAGGTCAGCCCCAGCATTTT. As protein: CASSNGTTGGQPQHF.

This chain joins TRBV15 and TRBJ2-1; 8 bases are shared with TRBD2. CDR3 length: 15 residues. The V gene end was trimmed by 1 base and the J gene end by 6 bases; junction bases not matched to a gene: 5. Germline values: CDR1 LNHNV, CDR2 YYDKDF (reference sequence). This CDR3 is CATSRAGGPGNEQFF. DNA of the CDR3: TGTGCCACCAGCAGAGCGGGAGGGCCAGGCAATGAGCAGTTCTTC.

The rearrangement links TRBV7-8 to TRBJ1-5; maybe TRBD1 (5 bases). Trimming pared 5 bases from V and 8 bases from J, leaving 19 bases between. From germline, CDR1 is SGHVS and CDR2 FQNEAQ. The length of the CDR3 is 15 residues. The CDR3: CASSRPGTGSEPQHF. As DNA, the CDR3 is TGTGCCAGCAGCCGCCCTGGGACTGGGAGTGAGCCCCAGCATTTT.

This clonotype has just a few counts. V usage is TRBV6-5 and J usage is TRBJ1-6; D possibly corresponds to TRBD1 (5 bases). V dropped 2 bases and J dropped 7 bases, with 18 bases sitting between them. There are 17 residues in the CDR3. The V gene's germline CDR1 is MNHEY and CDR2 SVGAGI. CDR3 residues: CASSYLGTETRNSPLHF. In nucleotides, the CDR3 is TGTGCCAGCAGTTACCTAGGGACGGAGACACGAAATTCACCCCTCCACTTT.

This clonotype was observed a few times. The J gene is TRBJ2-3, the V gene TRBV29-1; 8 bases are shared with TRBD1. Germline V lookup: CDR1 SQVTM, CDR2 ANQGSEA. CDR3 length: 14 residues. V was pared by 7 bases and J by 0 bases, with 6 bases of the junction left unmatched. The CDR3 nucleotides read TGCAGCGCTACGCAGGGGGCTAGCACAGATACGCAGTATTTT. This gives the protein CSATQGASTDTQYF.